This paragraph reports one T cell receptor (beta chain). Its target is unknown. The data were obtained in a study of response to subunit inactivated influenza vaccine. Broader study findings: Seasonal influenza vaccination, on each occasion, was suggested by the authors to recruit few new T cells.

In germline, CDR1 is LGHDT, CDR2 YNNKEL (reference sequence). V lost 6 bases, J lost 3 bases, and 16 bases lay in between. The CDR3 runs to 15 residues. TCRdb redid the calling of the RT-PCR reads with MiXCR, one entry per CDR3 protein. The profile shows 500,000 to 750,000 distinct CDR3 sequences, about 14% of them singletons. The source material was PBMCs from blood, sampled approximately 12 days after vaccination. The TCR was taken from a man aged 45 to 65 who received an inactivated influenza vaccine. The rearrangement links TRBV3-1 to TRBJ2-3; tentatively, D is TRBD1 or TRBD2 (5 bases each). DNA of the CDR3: TGTGCCAGCAGTCGCCTAGGGGAGATGACAGATACGCAGTATTTT. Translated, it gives CASSRLGEMTDTQYF.